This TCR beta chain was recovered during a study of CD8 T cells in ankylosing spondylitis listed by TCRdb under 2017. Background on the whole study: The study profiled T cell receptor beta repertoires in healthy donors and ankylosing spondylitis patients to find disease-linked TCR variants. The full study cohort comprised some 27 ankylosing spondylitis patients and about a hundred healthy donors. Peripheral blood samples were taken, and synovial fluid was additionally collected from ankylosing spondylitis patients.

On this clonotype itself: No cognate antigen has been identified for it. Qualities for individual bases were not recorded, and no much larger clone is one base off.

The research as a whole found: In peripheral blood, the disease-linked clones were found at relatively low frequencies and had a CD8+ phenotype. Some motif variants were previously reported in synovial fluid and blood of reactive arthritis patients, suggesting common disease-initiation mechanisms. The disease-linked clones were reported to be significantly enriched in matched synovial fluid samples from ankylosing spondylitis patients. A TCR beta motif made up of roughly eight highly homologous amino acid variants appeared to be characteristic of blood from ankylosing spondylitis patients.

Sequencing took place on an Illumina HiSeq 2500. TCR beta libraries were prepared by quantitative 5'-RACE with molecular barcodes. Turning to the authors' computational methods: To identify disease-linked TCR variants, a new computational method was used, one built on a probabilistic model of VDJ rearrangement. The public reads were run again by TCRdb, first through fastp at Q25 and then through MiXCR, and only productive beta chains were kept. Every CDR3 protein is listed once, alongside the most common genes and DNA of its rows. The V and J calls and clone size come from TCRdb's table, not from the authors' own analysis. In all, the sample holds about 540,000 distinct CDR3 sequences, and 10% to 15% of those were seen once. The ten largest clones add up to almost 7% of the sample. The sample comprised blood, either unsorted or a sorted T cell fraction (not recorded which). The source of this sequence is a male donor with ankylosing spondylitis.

CDR3 protein: CSATGGRQETQYF. In nucleotide form, the sequence is TGCAGTGCTACAGGGGGTAGGCAAGAGACCCAGTACTTC. This chain is built from TRBV20-1 and TRBJ2-5, with 7 bases matching TRBD1. From a lookup of the germline V gene (reference sequence), CDR1 and CDR2 are DFQATT and SNEGSKA. The CDR3 starts with the cysteine, ends with the phenylalanine, and has 13 residues. The CDR3 DNA has 39 bases and is translated from base 1. Relative to germline, V is missing 4 bases and J is missing 2 bases, with 4 bases of the junction outside any gene match.